This TCR beta chain stems from a study of T cell responses to AZD1222 COVID-19 vaccine. Regarding this clone: Its target is not known.

General observations from the study: Along spike, vaccine-associated CD4 TCRs were found throughout, with dominance at 160-218 and 743-854. Seropositive AZD1222 recipients at baseline numbered only five or six. Repertoire samples came only from after the peak T cell response. Donors, mostly white British, included more females; clonal diversity was possibly underestimated.

The data were produced by immunoSEQ multiplex PCR, yet TCRdb's version contains in-frame clones alone and is incomplete. The sample includes 120,000 or so clones, 70% to 90% of them seen just once. This TCR derives from an adult in good health. The sequences come from peripheral blood, collected on day 0 of AZD1222 vaccination.

CDR3 sequence (DNA): TGCGCCAGCAGCCAAGCGACAGGGGGGAACACTGAAGCTTTCTTT. Translation: CASSQATGGNTEAFF. The chain is built from TRBV4-3 and TRBJ1-1; 9 positions agree with TRBD1. Germline loops: CDR1 LGHNA, CDR2 YSLEER. This CDR3 contains 15 residues. J was trimmed by 1 base and V by 1 base; bases with no gene match: 1.